This TCR beta chain was sequenced in a study of response to subunit inactivated influenza vaccine (dated by TCRdb to the late 2010s). Describing the broader study: Deep quantitative T cell receptor repertoire profiling was used in the study to track responses to a trivalent subunit inactivated influenza vaccine.

As for this clonotype: It has no known antigen specificity. It has no much larger one-base neighbor in the sample; base qualities were not kept.

The study at large found these results: The authors proposed that each seasonal influenza vaccination may bring in only a limited number of new T cells.

CDR1 and CDR2, per the germline V gene (reference sequence), are SEHNR and FQNEAQ. Trimming costs V 0 bases and J 7 bases, and their ends lie 6 bases apart. The CDR3 contains 13 residues, cysteine and phenylalanine counted. The DNA shown is the 39-base CDR3, in frame from base 1. Libraries were prepared through RT-PCR. The instrument given in TCRdb is Illumina HiSeq 2500. TCRdb's own reprocessing of the public reads used fastp at Q25 and MiXCR and kept productive beta chains. Rows are combined by CDR3 protein, so each entry shows the most common genes and DNA. This sample is represented by 610,000 or so distinct CDR3 sequences; approximately 14% of them were singletons. Jointly, the top ten make up more than 9.5% of the sample.

The sample was PBMCs from blood, taken roughly 12 days after vaccination. This TCR was sampled from a man between 50 and 59 years old who received an inactivated influenza vaccine. Donor details come from another sample of the same person, matched by shared clones. The chain was built from TRBV7-9 and TRBJ1-4, with no reliable assignment of the D segment. In nucleotides, the sequence is TGTGCCAGCAGCTTAGCAGGGATTGAAAAACTGTTTTTT. This codes for CASSLAGIEKLFF.